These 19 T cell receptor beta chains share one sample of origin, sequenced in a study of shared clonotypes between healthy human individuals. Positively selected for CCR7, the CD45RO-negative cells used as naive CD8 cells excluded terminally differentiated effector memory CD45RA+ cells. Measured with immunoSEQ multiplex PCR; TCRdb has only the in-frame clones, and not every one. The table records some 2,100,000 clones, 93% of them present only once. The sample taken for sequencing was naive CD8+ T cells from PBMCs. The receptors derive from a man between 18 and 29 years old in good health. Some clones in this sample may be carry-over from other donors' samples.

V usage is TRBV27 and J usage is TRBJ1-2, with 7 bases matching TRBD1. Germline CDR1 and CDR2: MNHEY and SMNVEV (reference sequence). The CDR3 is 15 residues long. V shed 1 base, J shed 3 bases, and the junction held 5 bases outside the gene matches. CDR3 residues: CASSLYEGAHYGYTF. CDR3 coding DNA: TGTGCCAGCAGTTTATATGAGGGGGCTCACTATGGCTACACCTTC.

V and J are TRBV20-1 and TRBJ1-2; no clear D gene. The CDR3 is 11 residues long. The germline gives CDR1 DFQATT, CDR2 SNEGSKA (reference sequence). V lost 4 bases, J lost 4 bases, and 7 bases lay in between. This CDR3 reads CSAKVPYGYTF. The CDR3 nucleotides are TGCAGTGCTAAGGTCCCCTATGGCTACACCTTC.

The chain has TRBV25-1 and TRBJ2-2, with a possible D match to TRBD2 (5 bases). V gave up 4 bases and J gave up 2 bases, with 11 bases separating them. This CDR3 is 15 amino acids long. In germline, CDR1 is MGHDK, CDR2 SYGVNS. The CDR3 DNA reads TGTGCCAGCAGTGGCCCCCGGGGAAACACCGGGGAGCTGTTTTTT. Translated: CASSGPRGNTGELFF.

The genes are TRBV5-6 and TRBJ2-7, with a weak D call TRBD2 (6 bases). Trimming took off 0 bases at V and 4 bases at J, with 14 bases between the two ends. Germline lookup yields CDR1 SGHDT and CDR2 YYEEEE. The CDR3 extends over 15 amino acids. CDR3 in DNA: TGTGCCAGCAGCTTGGCGGAGCGGACTACTTACGAGCAGTACTTC. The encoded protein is CASSLAERTTYEQYF. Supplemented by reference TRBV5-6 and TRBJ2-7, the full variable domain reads DAGVTQSPTHLIKTRGQQVTLRCSPKSGHDTVSWYQQALGQGPQFIFQYYEEEERQRGNFPDRFSGHQFPNYSSELNVNALLLGDSALYLCASSLAERTTYEQYFGPGTRLTVT.

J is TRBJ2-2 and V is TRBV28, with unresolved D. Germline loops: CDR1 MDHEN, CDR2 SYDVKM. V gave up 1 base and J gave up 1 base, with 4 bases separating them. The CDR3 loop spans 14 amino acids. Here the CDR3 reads CASSLSKNTGELFF. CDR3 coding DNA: TGTGCCAGCAGTTTATCCAAGAACACCGGGGAGCTGTTTTTT.

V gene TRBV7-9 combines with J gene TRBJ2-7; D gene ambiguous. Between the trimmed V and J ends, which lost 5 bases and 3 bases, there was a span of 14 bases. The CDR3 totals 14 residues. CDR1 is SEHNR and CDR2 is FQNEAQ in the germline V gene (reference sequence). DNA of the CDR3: TGTGCCAGCAGCCCGATCTCTTCCCGCTACGAGCAGTACTTC. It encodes CASSPISSRYEQYF.

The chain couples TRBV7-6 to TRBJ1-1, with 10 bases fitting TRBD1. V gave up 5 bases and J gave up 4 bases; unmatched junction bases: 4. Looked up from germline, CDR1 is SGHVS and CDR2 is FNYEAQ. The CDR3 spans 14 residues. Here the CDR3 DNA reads TGTGCCAGCAGCCCGGACAGGGGGGGCACTGAAGCTTTCTTT. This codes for CASSPDRGGTEAFF.

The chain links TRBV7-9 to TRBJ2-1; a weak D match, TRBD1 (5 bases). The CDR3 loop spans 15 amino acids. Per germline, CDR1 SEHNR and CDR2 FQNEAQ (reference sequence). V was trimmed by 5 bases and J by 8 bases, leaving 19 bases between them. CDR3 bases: TGTGCCAGCAGCGTAACGACCAAGGAAGGGGATGAGCAGTTCTTC. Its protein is CASSVTTKEGDEQFF.

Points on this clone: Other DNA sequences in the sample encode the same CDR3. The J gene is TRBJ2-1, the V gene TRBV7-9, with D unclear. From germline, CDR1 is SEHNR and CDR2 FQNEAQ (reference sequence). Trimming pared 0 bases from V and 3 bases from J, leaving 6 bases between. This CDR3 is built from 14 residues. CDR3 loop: CASSLAGIYNEQFF. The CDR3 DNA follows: TGTGCCAGCAGCTTAGCGGGGATCTACAATGAGCAGTTCTTC.

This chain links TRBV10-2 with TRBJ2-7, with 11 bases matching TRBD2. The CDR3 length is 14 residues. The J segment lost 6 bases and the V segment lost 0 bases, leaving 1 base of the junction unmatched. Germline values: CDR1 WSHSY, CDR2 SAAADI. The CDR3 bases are TGCGCCAGCAGTGAGTCCGGGACTAGCGGCGAGCAGTACTTC. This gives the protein CASSESGTSGEQYF.

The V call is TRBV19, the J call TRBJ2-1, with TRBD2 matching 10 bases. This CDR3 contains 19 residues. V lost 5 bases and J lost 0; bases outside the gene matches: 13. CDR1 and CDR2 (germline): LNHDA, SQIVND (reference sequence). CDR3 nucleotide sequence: TGTGCCAGTAGTCCGGGACTAGCGAGACCGACGAGCTCCTACAATGAGCAGTTCTTC. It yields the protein CASSPGLARPTSSYNEQFF.

CDR3 DNA: TGTGCCAGCAACGCACAGGGGGAAGCAGATACGCAGTATTTT. Translation gives CASNAQGEADTQYF. V and J are TRBV13 and TRBJ2-3; 8 nucleotides match TRBD1. This CDR3 is built from 14 residues. From germline, CDR1 is PRHDT and CDR2 FYEKMQ (reference sequence). The junction had 7 bases not matched to a gene; V was cut back by 7 bases and J by 4 bases.

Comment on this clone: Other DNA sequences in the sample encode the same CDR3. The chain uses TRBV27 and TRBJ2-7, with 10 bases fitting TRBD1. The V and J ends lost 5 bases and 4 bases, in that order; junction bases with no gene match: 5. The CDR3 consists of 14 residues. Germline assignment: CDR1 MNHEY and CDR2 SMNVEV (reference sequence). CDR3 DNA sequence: TGTGCCAGCAGTAATCGACAGGGGGCGTACGAGCAGTACTTC. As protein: CASSNRQGAYEQYF.

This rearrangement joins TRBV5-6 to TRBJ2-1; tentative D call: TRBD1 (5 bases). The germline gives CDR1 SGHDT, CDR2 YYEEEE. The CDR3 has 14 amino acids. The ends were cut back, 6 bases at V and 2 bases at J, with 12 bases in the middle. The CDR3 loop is CASTTRDPYNEQFF. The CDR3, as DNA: TGTGCCAGCACGACCAGGGATCCCTACAATGAGCAGTTCTTC.

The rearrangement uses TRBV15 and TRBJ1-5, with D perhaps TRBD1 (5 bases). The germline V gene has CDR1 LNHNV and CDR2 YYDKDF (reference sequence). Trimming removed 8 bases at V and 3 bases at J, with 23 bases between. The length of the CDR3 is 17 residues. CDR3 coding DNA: TGTGCCACCCATCCGGGACGACCCTCCGTCGACAATCAGCCCCAGCATTTT. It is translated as CATHPGRPSVDNQPQHF.

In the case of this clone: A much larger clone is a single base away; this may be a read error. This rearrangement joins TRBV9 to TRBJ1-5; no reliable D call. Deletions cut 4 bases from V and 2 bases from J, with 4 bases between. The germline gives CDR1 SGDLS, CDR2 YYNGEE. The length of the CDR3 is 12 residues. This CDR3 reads CASSSGNQPQHF. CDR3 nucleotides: TGTGCCAGCAGCTCGGGCAATCAGCCCCAGCATTTT. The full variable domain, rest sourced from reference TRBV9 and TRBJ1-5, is DSGVTQTPKHLITATGQRVTLRCSPRSGDLSVYWYQQSLDQGLQFLIQYYNGEERAKGNILERFSAQQFPDLHSELNLSSLELGDSALYFCASSSGNQPQHFGDGTRLSIL.

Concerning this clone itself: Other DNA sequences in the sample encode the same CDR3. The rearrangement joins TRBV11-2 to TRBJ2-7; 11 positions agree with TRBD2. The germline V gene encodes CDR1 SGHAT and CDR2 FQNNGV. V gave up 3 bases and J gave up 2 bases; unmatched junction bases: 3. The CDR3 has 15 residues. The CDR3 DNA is TGTGCCAGCAGCTTCCTAGCGGGAGGTACCTACGAGCAGTACTTC. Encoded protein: CASSFLAGGTYEQYF. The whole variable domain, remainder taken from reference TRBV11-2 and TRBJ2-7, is EAGVAQSPRYKIIEKRQSVAFWCNPISGHATLYWYQQILGQGPKLLIQFQNNGVVDDSQLPKDRFSAERLKGVDSTLKIQPAKLEDSAVYLCASSFLAGGTYEQYFGPGTRLTVT.

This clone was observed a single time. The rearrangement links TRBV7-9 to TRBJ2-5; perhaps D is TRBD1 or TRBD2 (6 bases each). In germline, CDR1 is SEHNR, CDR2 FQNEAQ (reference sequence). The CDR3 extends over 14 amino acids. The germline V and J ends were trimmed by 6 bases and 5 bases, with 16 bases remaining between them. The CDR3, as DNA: TGTGCCAGCAGAGGGGGGCAGGGTGAGGAGACCCAGTACTTC. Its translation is CASRGGQGEETQYF.

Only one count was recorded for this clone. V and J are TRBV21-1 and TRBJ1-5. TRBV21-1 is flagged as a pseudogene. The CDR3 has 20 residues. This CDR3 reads CASSKAGTRNGGYSNQPQHF. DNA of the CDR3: TGTGCCAGCAGCAAAGCGGGGACCCGTAACGGAGGATATAGCAATCAGCCCCAGCATTTT.